Each of the 9 T cell receptor beta chains below was sequenced from the same sample in a study of blood T cells in healthy people across ages. Combining a sample-barcoded 5' primer with a J-beta primer mix, a second PCR ran for about 7 to 11 cycles. TCRdb recomputed calls from the 5' RACE reads with MiXCR, one row per CDR3 protein. The repertoire holds 650,000 to 800,000 distinct CDR3 sequences, with 45% to 60% as singletons. The sequenced sample was blood. The receptors derive from a woman of 80 years or more in good health.

This clonotype was observed at least ten times. The V and J genes are TRBV28 and TRBJ2-5; D gene unclear. The V gene lost 6 bases and the J gene lost 0 bases, with 14 bases spanning the gap. The CDR3 spans 15 residues. The germline V gene has CDR1 MDHEN and CDR2 SYDVKM. For the CDR3, the DNA is TGTGCCAGCAGCGCTCATCTGCGGTACCAAGAGACCCAGTACTTC. As protein: CASSAHLRYQETQYF.

This clonotype was counted between two and nine times. The chain uses TRBV5-1 and TRBJ2-1, with TRBD2 matching over 12 bases. J gave up 5 bases and V 6 bases, and 3 bases lay outside the gene matches. The CDR3 spans 14 residues. Germline CDR1 reads SGHRS; CDR2 reads YFSETQ. The CDR3 protein is CASNLAGGHNEQFF. DNA of the CDR3: TGCGCCAGCAACCTAGCGGGAGGGCACAATGAGCAGTTCTTC.

This clonotype has at least ten counts. The gene calls are TRBV27 and TRBJ2-6; D call uncertain. The CDR3 runs to 14 residues. V lost 7 bases to trimming and J lost 0 bases, with 7 bases between them. Germline assignment: CDR1 MNHEY and CDR2 SMNVEV (reference sequence). The CDR3 loop reads CASTITSGANVLTF. The DNA of the CDR3 is TGTGCCAGCACAATCACCTCTGGGGCCAACGTCCTGACTTTC.

The V gene is TRBV20-1, the J gene TRBJ1-1; D is perhaps TRBD1 (5 bases). V dropped 0 bases and J dropped 10 bases, with 18 bases sitting between them. In germline, CDR1 is DFQATT, CDR2 SNEGSKA (reference sequence). This CDR3 has 14 residues. The CDR3 region has the DNA TGCAGTGCTAGAGACGGGACTCGAGAGTATATAGCTTTCTTT. It translates to CSARDGTREYIAFF.

A remark on this clonotype: A junction boundary mismatches the germline segment, possibly from a read error. The rearrangement joins TRBV30 to TRBJ2-7; 9 bases line up with TRBD2. Germline values: CDR1 GTSNPN, CDR2 SVGIG (reference sequence). The CDR3 loop spans 17 amino acids. CDR3 region: CAWNRLAVLTVGYGQYF. The CDR3 coding sequence is TGTGCCTGGAACAGACTAGCGGTTTTAACCGTGGGCTACGGGCAGTACTTC.

J is TRBJ2-7 and V is TRBV7-8, with 8 bases fitting TRBD1. V lost 5 bases and J lost 0; bases outside the gene matches: 12. Germline values: CDR1 SGHVS, CDR2 FQNEAQ. The CDR3 contains 17 residues. This chain's CDR3 is CASSPGQGSTFSYEQYF. In nucleotides, the CDR3 is TGTGCCAGCAGCCCAGGACAGGGCTCGACCTTCTCCTACGAGCAGTACTTC.

The V call is TRBV4-2, the J call TRBJ2-3; D may be TRBD1 (6 bases). V lost 6 bases and J 5 bases, leaving 12 bases between the germline ends. CDR1 and CDR2 (germline): LGHNA, YNFKEQ. This CDR3 spans 13 amino acids. CDR3 nucleotide sequence: TGTGCCAGCAGACAGGGAATAGGAGATACGCAGTATTTT. It translates to CASRQGIGDTQYF.

Many counts were recorded for this clonotype. This chain links TRBV2 with TRBJ1-2; D call uncertain. Deletions cut 1 base from V and 2 bases from J, with 8 bases between. Germline V gene lookup returns CDR1 SNHLY and CDR2 FYNNEI. The length of the CDR3 is 14 residues. The CDR3 region has the DNA TGTGCCAGCAGTGAAGTTACCGTAAACTATGGCTACACCTTC. Translation: CASSEVTVNYGYTF.

There are many counts of this clonotype. The chain couples TRBV5-1 to TRBJ2-1, with 7 bases that match TRBD1. Losses at the gene ends were 0 bases for V and 4 bases for J; bases not matched to a gene: 4. CDR3 size: 15 residues. The V gene's germline CDR1 is SGHRS and CDR2 YFSETQ. CDR3 amino acids: CASSLVGTEYNEQFF. The CDR3 coding sequence is TGCGCCAGCAGCTTGGTGGGGACAGAATACAATGAGCAGTTCTTC.